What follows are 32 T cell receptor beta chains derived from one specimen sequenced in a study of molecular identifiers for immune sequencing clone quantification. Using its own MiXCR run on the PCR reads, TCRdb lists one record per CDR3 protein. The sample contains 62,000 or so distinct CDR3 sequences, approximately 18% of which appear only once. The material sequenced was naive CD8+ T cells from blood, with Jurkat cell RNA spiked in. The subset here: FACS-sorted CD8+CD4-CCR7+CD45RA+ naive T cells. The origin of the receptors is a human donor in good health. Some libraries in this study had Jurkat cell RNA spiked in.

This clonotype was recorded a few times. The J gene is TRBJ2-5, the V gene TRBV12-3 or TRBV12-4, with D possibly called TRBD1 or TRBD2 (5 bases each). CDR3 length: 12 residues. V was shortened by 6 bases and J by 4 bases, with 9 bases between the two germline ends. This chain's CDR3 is CASSRDRETQYF. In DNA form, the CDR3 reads TGTGCCAGCAGCCGGGACCGAGAGACCCAGTACTTC.

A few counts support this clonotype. Written as DNA, the CDR3 is TGTGCCAGCAGTTCCCGTACTAGCGTGAGAGATACGCAGTATTTT. Its translation: CASSSRTSVRDTQYF. The chain joins TRBV28 to TRBJ2-3, with 7 bases lining up with TRBD2. Germline V lookup: CDR1 MDHEN, CDR2 SYDVKM. This CDR3 is 15 amino acids long. Germline trimming cut 4 bases from V and 5 bases from J; bases unmatched to any gene: 9.

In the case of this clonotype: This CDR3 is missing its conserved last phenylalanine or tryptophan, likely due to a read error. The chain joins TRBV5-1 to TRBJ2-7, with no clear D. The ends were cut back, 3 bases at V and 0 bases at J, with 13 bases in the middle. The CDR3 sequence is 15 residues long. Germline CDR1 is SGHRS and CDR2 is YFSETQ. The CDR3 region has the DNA TGCGCCAGCAGCTCGAGTGAACTGGGCTCCTACGAGCAGTACTCC. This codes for CASSSSELGSYEQYS.

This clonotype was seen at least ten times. The CDR3 loop is CASSLGMGTDTQYF. CDR3 in DNA: TGTGCCAGCAGTTTAGGGATGGGCACAGATACGCAGTATTTT. The V gene is TRBV27, the J gene TRBJ2-3; D is unresolved. CDR3 length: 14 residues. Per the germline V gene, CDR1 is MNHEY and CDR2 is SMNVEV (reference sequence). V lost 2 bases to trimming and J lost 1 base, with 7 bases between them.

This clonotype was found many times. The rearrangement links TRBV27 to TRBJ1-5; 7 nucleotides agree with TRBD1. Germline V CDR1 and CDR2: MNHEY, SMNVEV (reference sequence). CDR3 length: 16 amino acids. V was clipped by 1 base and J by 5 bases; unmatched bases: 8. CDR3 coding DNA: TGTGCCAGCAGTTTATTAGGGGAAGGGGGCCATCAGCCCCAGCATTTT. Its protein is CASSLLGEGGHQPQHF.

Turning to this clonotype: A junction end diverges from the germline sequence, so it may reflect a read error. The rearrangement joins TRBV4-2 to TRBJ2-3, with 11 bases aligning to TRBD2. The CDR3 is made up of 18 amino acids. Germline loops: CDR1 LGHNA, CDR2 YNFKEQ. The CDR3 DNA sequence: TGTGCCAGCAGCCAAGATGTCCGACTAGCGGGGTCCACGGATACGCAGTGTTTT. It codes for CASSQDVRLAGSTDTQCF.

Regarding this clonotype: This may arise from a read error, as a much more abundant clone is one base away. DNA of the CDR3: TGTGCCAGCAGTTTATACGAGTACTCCTACGAGCAGTACTTC. This gives the protein CASSLYEYSYEQYF. The chain uses TRBV27 and TRBJ2-7, with unresolved D. The CDR3 has 14 amino acids. CDR1 and CDR2 from the germline V gene are MNHEY and SMNVEV (reference sequence). Trimming pared 1 base from V and 0 bases from J, leaving 7 bases between.

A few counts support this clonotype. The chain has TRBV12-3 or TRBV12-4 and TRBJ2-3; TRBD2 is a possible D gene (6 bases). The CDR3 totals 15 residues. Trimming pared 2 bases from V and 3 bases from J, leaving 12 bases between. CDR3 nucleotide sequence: TGTGCCAGCAGTTTATATGCGGGGCGGACAGATACGCAGTATTTT. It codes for CASSLYAGRTDTQYF.

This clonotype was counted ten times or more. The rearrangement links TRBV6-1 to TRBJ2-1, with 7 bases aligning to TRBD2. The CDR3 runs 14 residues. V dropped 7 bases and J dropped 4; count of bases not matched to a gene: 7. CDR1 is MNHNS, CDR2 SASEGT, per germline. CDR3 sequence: CASKVGGGYNEQFF. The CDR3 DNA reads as TGTGCCAGCAAAGTGGGGGGAGGGTACAATGAGCAGTTCTTC.

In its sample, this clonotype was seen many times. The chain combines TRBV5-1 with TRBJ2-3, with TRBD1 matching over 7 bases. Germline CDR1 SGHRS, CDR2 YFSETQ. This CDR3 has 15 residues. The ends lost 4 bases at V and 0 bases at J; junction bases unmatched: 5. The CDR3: CASSDRDSSTDTQYF. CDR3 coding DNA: TGCGCCAGCAGCGACCGGGACAGTAGCACAGATACGCAGTATTTT.

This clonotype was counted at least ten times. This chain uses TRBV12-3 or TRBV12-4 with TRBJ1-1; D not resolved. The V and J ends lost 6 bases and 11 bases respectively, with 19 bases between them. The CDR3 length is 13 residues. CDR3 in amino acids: CASRPVGPPGAFF. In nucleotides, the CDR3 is TGTGCCAGCAGACCTGTTGGACCCCCTGGGGCTTTCTTT.

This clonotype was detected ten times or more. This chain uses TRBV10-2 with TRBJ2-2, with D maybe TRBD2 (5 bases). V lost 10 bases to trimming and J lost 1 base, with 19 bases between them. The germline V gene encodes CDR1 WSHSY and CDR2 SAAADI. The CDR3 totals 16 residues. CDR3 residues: CATSRVPSLNTGELFF. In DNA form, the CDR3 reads TGCGCCACAAGTAGAGTCCCTAGCCTGAACACCGGGGAGCTGTTTTTT.

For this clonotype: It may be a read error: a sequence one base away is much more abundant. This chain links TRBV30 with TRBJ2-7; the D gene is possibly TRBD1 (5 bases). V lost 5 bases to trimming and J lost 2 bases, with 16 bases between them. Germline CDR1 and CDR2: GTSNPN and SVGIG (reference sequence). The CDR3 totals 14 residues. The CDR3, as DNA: TGTGCCTGGCATATGGGGCAGGCCGCCTACGAGCAGTACTTC. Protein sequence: CAWHMGQAAYEQYF.

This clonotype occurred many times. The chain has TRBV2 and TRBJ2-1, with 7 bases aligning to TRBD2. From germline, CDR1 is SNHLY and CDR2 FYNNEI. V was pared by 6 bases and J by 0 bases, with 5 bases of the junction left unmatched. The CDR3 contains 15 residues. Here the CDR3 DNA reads TGTGCCAGCAGAACTAGCGCCAGCTCCTACAATGAGCAGTTCTTC. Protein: CASRTSASSYNEQFF.

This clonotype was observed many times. The CDR3 sequence: CASSLGDRDRAKLSYGYTF. CDR3 DNA sequence: TGTGCCAGCAGCTTAGGAGACAGGGATCGGGCCAAGTTGAGCTATGGCTACACCTTC. V and J are TRBV11-2 and TRBJ1-2; 7 bases are a match to TRBD1. The length of the CDR3 is 19 residues. Trimming took 1 base from V and 4 from J; bases not matched to a gene: 18. Germline V gene sequence: CDR1 SGHAT, CDR2 FQNNGV.

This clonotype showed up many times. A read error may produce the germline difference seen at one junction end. The CDR3 bases are TGTGCCATCAGTGATCGGGAGGGGTTGTTGAACCCTGAAGCTTTCTTT. Its protein product is CAISDREGLLNPEAFF. The chain joins TRBV10-3 to TRBJ1-1; possibly TRBD1 for D (5 bases). The germline CDR1 and CDR2 sequences are ENHRY and SYGVKD. This CDR3 contains 16 residues.

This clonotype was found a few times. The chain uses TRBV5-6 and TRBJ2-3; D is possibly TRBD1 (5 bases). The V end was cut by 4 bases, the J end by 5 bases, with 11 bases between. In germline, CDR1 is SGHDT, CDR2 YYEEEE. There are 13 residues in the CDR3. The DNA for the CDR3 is TGTGCCAGCAGCCCCAGGGTTGGAGATACGCAGTATTTT. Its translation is CASSPRVGDTQYF.

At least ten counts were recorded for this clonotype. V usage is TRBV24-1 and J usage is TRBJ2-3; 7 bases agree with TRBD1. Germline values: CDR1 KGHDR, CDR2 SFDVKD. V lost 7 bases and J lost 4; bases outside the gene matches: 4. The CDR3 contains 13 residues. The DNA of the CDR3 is TGTGCCACCAGGACAGGGTATGCAGATACGCAGTATTTT. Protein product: CATRTGYADTQYF.

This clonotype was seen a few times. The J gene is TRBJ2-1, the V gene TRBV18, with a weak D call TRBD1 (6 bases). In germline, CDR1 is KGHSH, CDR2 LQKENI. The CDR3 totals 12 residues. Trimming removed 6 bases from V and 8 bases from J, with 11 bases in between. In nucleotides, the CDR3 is TGTGCCAGCTCGCCGGACAGCTATGAGCAGTTCTTC. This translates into CASSPDSYEQFF.

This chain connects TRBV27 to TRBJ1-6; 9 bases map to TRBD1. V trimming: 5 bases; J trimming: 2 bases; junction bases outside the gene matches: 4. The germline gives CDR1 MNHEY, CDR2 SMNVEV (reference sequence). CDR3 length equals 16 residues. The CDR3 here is CASSITGGAYNSPLHF. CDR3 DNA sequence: TGTGCCAGCAGTATAACAGGGGGCGCCTATAATTCACCCCTCCACTTT.

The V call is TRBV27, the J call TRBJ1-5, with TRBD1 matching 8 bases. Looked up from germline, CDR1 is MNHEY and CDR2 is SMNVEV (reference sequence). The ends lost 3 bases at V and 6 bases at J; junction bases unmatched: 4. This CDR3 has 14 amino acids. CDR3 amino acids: CASSFGTGGQPQHF. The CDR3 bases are TGTGCCAGCAGTTTTGGGACAGGTGGTCAGCCCCAGCATTTT.

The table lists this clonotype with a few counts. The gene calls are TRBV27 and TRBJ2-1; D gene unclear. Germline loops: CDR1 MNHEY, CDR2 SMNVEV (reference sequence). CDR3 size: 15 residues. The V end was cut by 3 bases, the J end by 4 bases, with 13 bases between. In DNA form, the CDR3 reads TGTGCCAGCAGTTTCTTCCGTGAGCTATACAATGAGCAGTTCTTC. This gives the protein CASSFFRELYNEQFF.

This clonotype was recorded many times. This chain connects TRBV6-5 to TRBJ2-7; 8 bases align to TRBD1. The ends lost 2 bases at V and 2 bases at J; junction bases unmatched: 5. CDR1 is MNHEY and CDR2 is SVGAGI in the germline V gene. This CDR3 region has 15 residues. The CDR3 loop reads CASSYGTGGTYEQYF. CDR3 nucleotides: TGTGCCAGCAGTTACGGAACAGGGGGGACCTACGAGCAGTACTTC.

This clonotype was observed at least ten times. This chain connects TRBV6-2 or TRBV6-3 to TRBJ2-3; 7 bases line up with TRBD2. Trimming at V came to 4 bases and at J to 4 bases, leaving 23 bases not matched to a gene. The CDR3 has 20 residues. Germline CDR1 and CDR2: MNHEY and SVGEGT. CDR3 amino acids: CASSFADSAGAPLWPDTQYF. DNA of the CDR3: TGTGCCAGCAGTTTTGCCGATTCGGCGGGAGCCCCCCTATGGCCAGATACGCAGTATTTT.

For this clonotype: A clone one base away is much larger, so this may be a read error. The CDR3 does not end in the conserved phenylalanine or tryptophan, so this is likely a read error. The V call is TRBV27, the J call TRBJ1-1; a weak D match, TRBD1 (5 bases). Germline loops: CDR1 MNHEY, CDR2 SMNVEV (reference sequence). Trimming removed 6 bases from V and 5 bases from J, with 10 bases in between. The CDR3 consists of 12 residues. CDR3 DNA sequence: TGTGCCAGCAGGGGGGGATGGACTGAAGCTTTCCTT. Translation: CASRGGWTEAFL.

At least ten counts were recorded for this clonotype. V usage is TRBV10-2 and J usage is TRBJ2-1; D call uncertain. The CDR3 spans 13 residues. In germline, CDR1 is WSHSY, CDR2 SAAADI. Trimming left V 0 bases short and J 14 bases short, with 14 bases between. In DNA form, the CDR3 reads TGCGCCAGCAGTGAGTCTGCGGACCGGGTCGAGTTCTTC. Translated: CASSESADRVEFF.

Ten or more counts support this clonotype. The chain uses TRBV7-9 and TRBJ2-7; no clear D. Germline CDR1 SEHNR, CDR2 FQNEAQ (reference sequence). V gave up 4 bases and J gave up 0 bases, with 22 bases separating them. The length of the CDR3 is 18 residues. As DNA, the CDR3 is TGTGCCAGCAGCTCCGCGGTTGCCAGGACCCGCTACTCCTACGAGCAGTACTTC. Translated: CASSSAVARTRYSYEQYF.

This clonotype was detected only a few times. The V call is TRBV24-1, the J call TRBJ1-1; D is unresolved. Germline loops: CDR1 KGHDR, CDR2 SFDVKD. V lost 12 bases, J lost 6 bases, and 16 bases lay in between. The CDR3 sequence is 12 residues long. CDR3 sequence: CASAVDPPEAFF. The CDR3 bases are TGTGCCTCCGCCGTGGACCCTCCTGAAGCTTTCTTT.

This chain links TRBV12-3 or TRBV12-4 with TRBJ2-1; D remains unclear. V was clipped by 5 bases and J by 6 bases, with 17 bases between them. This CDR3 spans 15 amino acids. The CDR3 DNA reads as TGTGCCAGCAGTCCCCCGGCCGGGCTCATCAATGAGCAGTTCTTC. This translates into CASSPPAGLINEQFF.

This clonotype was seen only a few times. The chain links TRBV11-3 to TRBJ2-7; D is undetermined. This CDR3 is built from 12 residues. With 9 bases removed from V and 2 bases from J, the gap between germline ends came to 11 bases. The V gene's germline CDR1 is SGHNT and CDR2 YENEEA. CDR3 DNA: TGTGCCAGTCGGTTAGAGGCCTACGAGCAGTACTTC. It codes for CASRLEAYEQYF.

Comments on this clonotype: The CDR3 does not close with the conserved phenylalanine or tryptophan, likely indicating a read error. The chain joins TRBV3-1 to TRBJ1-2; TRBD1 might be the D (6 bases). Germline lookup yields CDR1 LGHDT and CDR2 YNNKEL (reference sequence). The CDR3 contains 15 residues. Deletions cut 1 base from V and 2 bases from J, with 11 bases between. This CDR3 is CASSQGQVLNYGYTL. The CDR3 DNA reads TGTGCCAGCAGCCAAGGACAGGTTCTGAACTATGGCTACACCCTC.

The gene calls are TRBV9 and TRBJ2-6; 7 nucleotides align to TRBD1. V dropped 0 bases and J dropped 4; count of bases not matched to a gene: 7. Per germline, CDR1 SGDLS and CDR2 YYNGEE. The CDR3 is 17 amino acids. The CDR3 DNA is TGTGCCAGCAGCGTAGCCCGACAGGGAACGGGGGCCAACGTCCTGACTTTC. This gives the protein CASSVARQGTGANVLTF.